What follows is one TCR beta chain and its context. Antigen: not known. This sample is part of a study of post-analysis software for immune sequencing data. Whole-study context: Disease courses included relapsing-remitting, secondary progressive and progressive-relapsing multiple sclerosis.

TCR beta cDNA libraries included unique molecular identifiers. TCRdb used MiXCR to reprocess the PCR reads, holding one entry per CDR3 protein. The sample carries about 460,000 distinct CDR3 sequences, under 55% recorded once. Study-wide points: Same-batch samples co-clustered strongly by F measure. A significant reduction in normalized Chao1 diversity was observed in multiple sclerosis patients versus controls.

This sequence originates from a girl aged 10-17 years with multiple sclerosis. The sample consisted of blood.

The CDR3 reads CAIRPSGGSTDTQYF. The CDR3, as DNA: TGTGCCATCAGACCTAGCGGGGGGAGCACAGATACGCAGTATTTT. The chain recombines TRBV10-3 with TRBJ2-3, with 11 bases identical to TRBD2. V dropped 6 bases and J dropped 0; count of bases not matched to a gene: 2. The CDR3 is 15 residues long. Germline CDR1 ENHRY, CDR2 SYGVKD.